Listed below are T cell receptor beta chains from one sample, sequenced in a study of shared clonotypes between healthy human individuals. Produced via immunoSEQ multiplex PCR; TCRdb's table is partial and in-frame only. Of millions of clones listed, over 85% are singletons. Specimen: naive CD4+ T cells sorted from blood. These receptors were taken from a man younger than 30 in good health. The CDR3 runs from the conserved cysteine through the conserved F or W. Fields, in order: J gene, V gene, clone size, D gene, CDR3 DNA, CDR3 protein. A D gene is named only where the DNA matches it firmly. Rows may omit the clone size; those that give it use once, few, many or a size class.

>TRBJ2-5|TRBV18|NA|TRBD2
TGTGCCAGCTCGACGCCTAGCGGGGAGACCCAGTACTTC
CASSTPSGETQYF
>TRBJ1-6|TRBV10-1|NA|TRBD1
TGCGCCAGCAGTGACCTCAGTATACAGGGGCCCTTCTATAATTCACCCCTCCACTTT
CASSDLSIQGPFYNSPLHF
>TRBJ1-1|TRBV5-1|NA|TRBD1
TGCGCCAGCAGCGCCGCGACAGGGGTCCGGGCTGAAGCTTTCTTT
CASSAATGVRAEAFF
>TRBJ1-6|TRBV6-6|NA|NA
TGTGCCAGCAGTTACGGGACGAAAAATTCACCCCTCCACTTT
CASSYGTKNSPLHF
>TRBJ1-5|TRBV7-9|NA|NA
TGTGCCAGCAGCCCCTGGGGGGAGCAGCCCCAGCATTTT
CASSPWGEQPQHF
>TRBJ1-5|TRBV28|NA|NA
TGTGCCAGCAGGGGGTCGGTCCTCAAGAATCAGCCCCAGCATTTT
CASRGSVLKNQPQHF
>TRBJ2-1|TRBV5-4|NA|TRBD1
TGTGCCAGCAGCCCGGACAGGGGGCGATACAATGAGCAGTTCTTC
CASSPDRGRYNEQFF
>TRBJ2-2|TRBV18|once|NA
TGTGCCAGCTCACCACGTGCGAACACCGGGGAGCTGTTTTTT
CASSPRANTGELFF
>TRBJ2-7|TRBV7-9|NA|NA
TGTGCCAGCAGCTTAAGTTTGGGTTACGAGCAGTACTTC
CASSLSLGYEQYF
>TRBJ2-5|TRBV28|NA|TRBD1
TGTGCCAGCAGTTTAAGGGGGCCGCAGTACTTC
CASSLRGPQYF
>TRBJ2-5|TRBV5-1|NA|NA
TGCGCCAGCAGCTTGCCCAGGGACCAAGAGACCCAGTACTTC
CASSLPRDQETQYF
>TRBJ2-2|TRBV7-2|NA|NA
TGTGCCAGCAGCTTTGCCAGGAACACCGGGGAGCTGTTTTTT
CASSFARNTGELFF
>TRBJ2-4|TRBV10-3|once|NA
TGTGCCATCAGTGAGTCGGGGCAGTACCCCAAAAACATTCAGTACTTC
CAISESGQYPKNIQYF
>TRBJ2-7|TRBV6-6|NA|NA
TGTGCCAGTTTTTTGGGAGGGGGTACGTACGAGCAGTACTTC
CASFLGGGTYEQYF